A selection of T cell receptor beta chains follows, all from one sample in a study of CD8 T cells in ankylosing spondylitis. TCRdb re-derived calls from the 5' RACE reads in MiXCR, one entry per CDR3 protein. The sample records around 390,000 distinct CDR3 sequences, about 20% being singletons. Specimen: blood, either unsorted or a sorted T cell fraction (not recorded which). All receptors derive from a male donor with ankylosing spondylitis. Each CDR3 is given with its conserved first and last residue. A D gene is named only where the DNA matches it firmly. Clone size, where shown, is once, few, many, or a class for clones that have expanded.

>once|TRBJ1-5|TRBV28|.
CASRAPGLRLNQPQHF
TGTGCCAGCAGGGCGCCGGGGCTAAGACTCAATCAGCCCCAGCATTTT
>.|TRBJ1-4|TRBV11-2|.
CASSLVYSGPTNEKLFF
TGTGCCAGCAGCTTAGTATATTCAGGGCCGACTAATGAAAAACTGTTTTTT
>.|TRBJ2-7|TRBV18|TRBD2
CASSPLAGPLGEQYF
TGTGCCAGCTCACCCCTAGCGGGGCCCCTTGGGGAGCAGTACTTC
>few|TRBJ2-1|TRBV7-2|TRBD2
CASSLTGGVYNEQFF
TGTGCCAGCAGCTTAACCGGGGGGGTCTACAATGAGCAGTTCTTC
>.|TRBJ2-3|TRBV12-3/TRBV12-4|TRBD1
CASSSGQGEADTQYF
TGTGCCAGCAGTTCGGGACAGGGGGAGGCAGATACGCAGTATTTT
>few|TRBJ2-1|TRBV7-2|TRBD1
CATEKGTGANYNEQFF
TGTGCCACCGAGAAGGGGACAGGAGCGAATTACAATGAGCAGTTCTTC
>few|TRBJ1-3|TRBV29-1|.
CSVDTAPGNTIYF
TGCAGCGTTGACACAGCCCCCGGAAACACCATATATTTT
>few|TRBJ2-1|TRBV10-3|.
CAISATSDPSNEQFF
TGTGCCATCAGCGCCACGTCGGACCCATCCAATGAGCAGTTCTTC
>few|TRBJ2-2|TRBV12-3/TRBV12-4|.
CASSLGPRPSGELFF
TGTGCCAGCAGTTTAGGTCCCCGACCCTCCGGGGAGCTGTTTTTT
>few|TRBJ2-5|TRBV29-1|TRBD2
CSVRGVEETQYF
TGCAGCGTTCGGGGGGTCGAAGAGACCCAGTACTTC
>few|TRBJ2-5|TRBV7-2|.
CASSLAGAGEETQYF
TGTGCCAGCAGCTTAGCGGGAGCAGGAGAAGAGACCCAGTACTTC
>many|TRBJ2-7|TRBV7-9|TRBD1
CASSSGQSAYEQYF
TGTGCCAGCAGCTCGGGACAGTCGGCCTACGAGCAGTACTTC
>few|TRBJ1-2|TRBV12-3/TRBV12-4|TRBD1
CAVTGGATDGYTF
TGTGCCGTTACAGGGGGCGCAACTGACGGCTACACCTTC
>few|TRBJ2-1|TRBV14|TRBD2
CASSQEFRLAGGQNEQFF
TGTGCCAGCAGCCAAGAATTCCGACTAGCGGGAGGTCAAAATGAGCAGTTCTTC
>few|TRBJ2-1|TRBV5-1|TRBD1
CASSFTSGQGNNEQFF
TGCGCCAGCAGCTTTACCTCGGGACAGGGGAACAATGAGCAGTTCTTC
>.|TRBJ1-2|TRBV5-1|.
CASSLFGDLGYTF
TGCGCCAGCAGCTTGTTTGGGGATTTAGGCTACACCTTC
>.|TRBJ2-7|TRBV2|.
CASRSSGTPYEQYF
TGTGCCAGCAGATCCAGCGGAACCCCCTACGAGCAGTACTTC
>few|TRBJ2-7|TRBV11-2|.
CASSLDTSSYEQYF
TGTGCCAGCAGCTTAGACACTAGCAGCTACGAGCAGTACTTC
>.|TRBJ2-5|TRBV27|TRBD2
CASSTPAGAKQETQYF
TGTGCCAGCAGTACCCCGGCGGGAGCGAAACAAGAGACCCAGTACTTC
>many|TRBJ2-1|TRBV29-1|TRBD2
CSVAEASGSNEQFF
TGCAGCGTTGCTGAGGCTAGCGGGAGTAATGAGCAGTTCTTC
>.|TRBJ1-4|TRBV27|.
CASSLRSGEEKLFF
TGTGCCAGCAGTTTAAGGTCTGGAGAGGAAAAACTGTTTTTT
>few|TRBJ2-7|TRBV7-2|TRBD2
CASSLMSSGALPEQYF
TGTGCCAGCAGCTTAATGTCTAGCGGAGCCTTGCCCGAGCAGTACTTC
>.|TRBJ2-2|TRBV11-1|.
CASSLAQRSTGELFF
TGTGCCAGCAGCTTAGCCCAGCGGTCCACCGGGGAGCTGTTTTTT